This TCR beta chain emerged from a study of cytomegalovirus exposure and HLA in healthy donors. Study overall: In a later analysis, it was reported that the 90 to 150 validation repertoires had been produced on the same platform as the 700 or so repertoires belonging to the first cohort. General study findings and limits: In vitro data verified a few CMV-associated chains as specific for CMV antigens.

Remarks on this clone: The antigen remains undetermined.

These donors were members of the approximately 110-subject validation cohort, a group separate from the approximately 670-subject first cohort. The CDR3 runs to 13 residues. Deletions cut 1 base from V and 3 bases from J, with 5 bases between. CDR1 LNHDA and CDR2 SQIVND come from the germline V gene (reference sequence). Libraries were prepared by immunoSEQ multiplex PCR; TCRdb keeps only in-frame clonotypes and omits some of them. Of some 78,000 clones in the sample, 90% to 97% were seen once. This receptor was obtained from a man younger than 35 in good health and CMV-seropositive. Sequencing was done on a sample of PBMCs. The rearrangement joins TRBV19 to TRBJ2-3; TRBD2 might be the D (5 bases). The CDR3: CASSIGGTDTQYF. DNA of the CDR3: TGTGCCAGTAGTATAGGAGGGACAGATACGCAGTATTTT.